The sequence of this TCR beta chain was determined in a study of OX40 agonist ivuxolimab in advanced cancers. Sequencing used immunoSEQ multiplex PCR; TCRdb keeps in-frame clones, though not all of them. The sample contains 70,000 to 85,000 clones, 75% to 90% of which appear only once. V lost 0 bases to trimming and J lost 5 bases; unmatched junction nucleotides: 7. CDR1 SGDLS and CDR2 YYNGEE come from the germline V gene. The CDR3 covers 16 residues. This sequence originates from an adult with an advanced solid tumor such as melanoma, head and neck, liver or kidney cancer. The sample consisted of CD4+ or CD8+ T cells sorted from blood, taken in a trial of the OX40 agonist ivuxolimab. The chain is built from TRBV9 and TRBJ2-3, with 9 nucleotides matching TRBD2. The CDR3 loop reads CASSVELAGSRDTQYF. The CDR3, as DNA: TGTGCCAGCAGCGTAGAGCTAGCGGGATCGAGAGATACGCAGTATTTT.